The clone carrying this T cell receptor beta chain has a handful of counts. Antigen unknown. The source of the sample is a study of cytomegalovirus exposure and HLA in healthy donors. Notes on the study in general: Association of about 17,000 TCR beta sequences with HLA alleles was found at 0.05 false discovery rate in a later analysis.

Amplification used 60 Vbeta primers and 13 Jbeta primers. Assay used: immunoSEQ multiplex PCR; TCRdb lists only in-frame clones, some missing. The sample consists of around 150,000 clones, 77% of them appearing once. Trimming stripped 3 bases from V and 1 base from J, with 12 bases between. CDR1 is MGHDK and CDR2 is SYGVNS in the germline V gene. The CDR3 totals 15 residues. This sequence was found in a man aged 25 to 40 in good health and CMV-seropositive. J is TRBJ1-2 and V is TRBV25-1, with D possibly TRBD1 on 6 matching bases. The specimen was PBMCs. The CDR3 DNA follows: TGTGCCAGCAGTGATTTGAGGGGGAGTAACTATGGCTACACCTTC. Translating it yields CASSDLRGSNYGYTF.